These 6 T cell receptor beta chains were sequenced from one sample in a study of shared clonotypes between healthy human individuals (dated by TCRdb to 2020 to 2022). Libraries were prepared through the immunoSEQ multiplex PCR assay. TCRdb's version of the immuneACCESS table is confined to in-frame rearrangements and falls short of the full clone set. An unresolved V gene accounts for under half of the shortfall where checked; the remainder is of unknown origin. This sample has about 680,000 clones in its table, and about 90% of those were observed once. Nearly 25% of the sample is held by the ten biggest clonotypes. CD8 naive samples consisted of CD45RO-negative cells that were positively selected for CCR7, yielding a CD45RA+CCR7+ population without TemRA cells. Source material: naive CD8+ T cells sorted from blood. The intended sense of this specimen's cell subset or site label: CD45RA+CCR7+. The receptors come from a man aged 30 to 39 in good health.

The chain recombines TRBV2 with TRBJ2-5; D is ambiguous. Germline V gene sequence: CDR1 SNHLY, CDR2 FYNNEI. The CDR3 is made up of 12 amino acids. Between the trimmed V and J ends, which lost 2 bases and 4 bases, there was a span of 5 bases. CDR3 loop: CASSERTETQYF. CDR3 sequence (DNA): TGTGCCAGCAGTGAACGTACAGAGACCCAGTACTTC.

The chain has TRBV6-6 and TRBJ2-2; no reliable D call. V was shortened by 5 bases and J by 6 bases, with 7 bases between the two germline ends. Per the germline V gene, CDR1 is MNHNY and CDR2 is SVGAGI (reference sequence). The CDR3 length is 12 residues. The CDR3 reads CASSLDPGELFF. The CDR3 nucleotides are TGTGCCAGCAGTCTAGATCCCGGGGAGCTGTTTTTT.

A single count supports this clone. DNA of the CDR3: TGTGCCAGCAGCCTTCCAGACAGGCCCCGGGAGGAGACCCAGTACTTC. This translates into CASSLPDRPREETQYF. The V call is TRBV7-9, the J call TRBJ2-5; the D call may be TRBD1 or TRBD2 (6 bases each). Trimming stripped 5 bases from V and 5 bases from J, with 21 bases between. CDR1 and CDR2 (germline): SEHNR, FQNEAQ (reference sequence). CDR3 size: 16 residues.

The chain couples TRBV19 to TRBJ2-3; D ambiguous. Between the trimmed V and J ends, which lost 6 bases and 2 bases, there was a span of 9 bases. This CDR3 region has 13 residues. Per the germline V gene, CDR1 is LNHDA and CDR2 is SQIVND (reference sequence). CDR3 sequence reads: CASSSIPTDTQYF. DNA for the CDR3: TGTGCCAGTAGCTCGATTCCCACAGATACGCAGTATTTT.

The chain links TRBV6-1 to TRBJ2-3; 8 bases match TRBD2. This CDR3 has 14 amino acids. Germline V gives CDR1 MNHNS, CDR2 SASEGT. V shed 6 bases, J shed 3 bases, and the junction held 5 bases outside the gene matches. In nucleotides, the CDR3 is TGTGCCAGCAGGGAGCGGGAGTTTACAGATACGCAGTATTTT. This translates into CASREREFTDTQYF.

The chain combines TRBV7-8 with TRBJ2-3; the match to TRBD2 covers 13 bases. Trimming at V came to 2 bases and at J to 6 bases, leaving 8 bases not matched to a gene. Germline CDR1 SGHVS, CDR2 FQNEAQ. There are 17 residues in the CDR3. This CDR3 is CASSLKGTSGTVDTQYF. In DNA form, the CDR3 reads TGTGCCAGCAGCTTAAAGGGGACTAGCGGGACGGTTGATACGCAGTATTTT.